The following is a T cell receptor beta chain sequence with its context. There is no known antigen for this receptor. One base away there is no much larger clone; base qualities are not given. CDR3 length: 15 amino acids, cysteine to phenylalanine. Just the 45-base CDR3 DNA is kept, in frame starting at base 1. The germline V gene encodes CDR1 MNHEY and CDR2 SVGAGI. Unmatched junction bases come to 3, with V trimmed by 5 bases and J by 0 bases. TCRbeta CDR3 regions were amplified from genomic DNA using the immunoSEQ Assay, a bias-controlled multiplex PCR. For the original study's pipeline: Nucleated cell counts per sample were estimated from amplification of reference gene primers within the assay. To quantify the absolute abundance of each unique TCRbeta CDR3 rearrangement, sequence reads were collapsed and filtered. Productive Simpson clonality was computed per sample as the square root of Simpson's diversity index over productive rearrangements. Drawn from immuneACCESS, this table holds only the in-frame rearrangements with V and J called that TCRdb kept. Clones are partly lost; checked studies trace under half to an unresolved V gene and leave the rest unexplained. V and J calls and clone size are copied from that table; D and trimming were computed from the DNA. This sample comprises 50,000 or so clones, over 65% of them detected only once. Of the sample, roughly 4.3% falls within the top ten clones.

The collaborating institutions used their own protocols to collect whole blood in K2EDTA tubes. For TCRbeta analysis, collaborators shipped samples as frozen whole blood, isolated PBMCs, or DNA extracted from either of those sample types. This sample is part of a study of blood T cell repertoires in COVID-19 (dated by TCRdb to about 2020). As for the study more broadly: Samples covering the acute and convalescent phases of COVID-19 were provided by collaborators in the United States, Italy and Spain. The prospective study material was composed of cDNA or gDNA derived from T cells, B-cell-depleted T cells, or PBMCs. Deeply sampled blood TCRbeta repertoires from subjects exposed to, actively infected with, or recovered from COVID-19 were included in the dataset. The repertoires were released in a freely available public database meant as a resource for research on the immune response to SARS-CoV-2. The samples were drawn from the first 160 participants of the ongoing ImmuneRACE study and from 1,254 subjects provided by 6 global collaborators. Nearly every sample came with metadata listing a de-identified subject ID, COVID-19 status, age in years and sex. Where available, HLA class I and class II types were obtained from metadata supplied by the sample provider rather than from assay-based typing. Paper-wide results and their limitations: Clinical and demographic metadata were provided uncurated, with the amount varying by source and participant.

Recombination joined TRBV6-5 with TRBJ2-7; TRBD2 lines up with 11 middle nucleotides. The TCR was taken from a man aged 40-50 years with active COVID-19. Sequencing was carried out using peripheral blood. The CDR3 protein is CASSPLAGGSYEQYF. The DNA is TGTGCCAGCAGTCCCCTAGCGGGAGGCTCCTACGAGCAGTACTTC.